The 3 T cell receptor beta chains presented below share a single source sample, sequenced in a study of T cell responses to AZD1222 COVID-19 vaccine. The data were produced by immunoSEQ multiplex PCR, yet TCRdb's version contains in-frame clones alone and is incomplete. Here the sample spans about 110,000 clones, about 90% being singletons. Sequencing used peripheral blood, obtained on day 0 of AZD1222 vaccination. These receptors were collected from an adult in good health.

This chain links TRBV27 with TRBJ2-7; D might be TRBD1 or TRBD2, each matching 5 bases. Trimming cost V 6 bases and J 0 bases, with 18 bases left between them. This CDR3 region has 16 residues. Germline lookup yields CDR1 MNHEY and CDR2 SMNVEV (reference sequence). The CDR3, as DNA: TGTGCCAGCAGAACGGCTTTGGCAGGGAGCTCCTACGAGCAGTACTTC. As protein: CASRTALAGSSYEQYF.

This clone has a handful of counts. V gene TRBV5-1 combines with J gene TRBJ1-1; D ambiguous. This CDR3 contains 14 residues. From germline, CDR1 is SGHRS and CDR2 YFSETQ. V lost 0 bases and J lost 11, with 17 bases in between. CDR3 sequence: CASSLGNTVMDAFF. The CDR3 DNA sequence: TGCGCCAGCAGCTTGGGGAATACAGTGATGGACGCTTTCTTT.

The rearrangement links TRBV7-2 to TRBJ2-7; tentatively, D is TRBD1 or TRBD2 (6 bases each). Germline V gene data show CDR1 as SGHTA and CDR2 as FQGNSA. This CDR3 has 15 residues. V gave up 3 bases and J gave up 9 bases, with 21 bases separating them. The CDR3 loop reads CASSFEASGGTRQYF. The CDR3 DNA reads TGTGCCAGCAGCTTCGAAGCGTCTGGCGGGACAAGGCAGTACTTC.